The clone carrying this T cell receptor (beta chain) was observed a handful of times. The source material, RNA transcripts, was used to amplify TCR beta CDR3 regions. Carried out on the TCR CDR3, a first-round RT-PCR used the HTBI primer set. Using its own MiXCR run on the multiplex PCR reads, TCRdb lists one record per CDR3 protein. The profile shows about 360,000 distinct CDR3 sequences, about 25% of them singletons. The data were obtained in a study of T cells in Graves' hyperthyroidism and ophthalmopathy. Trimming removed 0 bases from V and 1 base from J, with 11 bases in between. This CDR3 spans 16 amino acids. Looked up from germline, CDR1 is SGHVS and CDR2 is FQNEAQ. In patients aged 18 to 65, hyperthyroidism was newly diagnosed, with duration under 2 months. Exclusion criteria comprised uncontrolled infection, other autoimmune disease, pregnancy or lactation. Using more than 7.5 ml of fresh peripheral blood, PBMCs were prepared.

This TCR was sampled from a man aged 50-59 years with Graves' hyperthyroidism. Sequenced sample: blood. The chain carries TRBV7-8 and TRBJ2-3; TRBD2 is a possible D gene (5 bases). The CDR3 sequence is CASSLARLAGTDTQYF. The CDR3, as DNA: TGTGCCAGCAGCTTAGCGAGGCTAGCTGGCACAGATACGCAGTATTTT.